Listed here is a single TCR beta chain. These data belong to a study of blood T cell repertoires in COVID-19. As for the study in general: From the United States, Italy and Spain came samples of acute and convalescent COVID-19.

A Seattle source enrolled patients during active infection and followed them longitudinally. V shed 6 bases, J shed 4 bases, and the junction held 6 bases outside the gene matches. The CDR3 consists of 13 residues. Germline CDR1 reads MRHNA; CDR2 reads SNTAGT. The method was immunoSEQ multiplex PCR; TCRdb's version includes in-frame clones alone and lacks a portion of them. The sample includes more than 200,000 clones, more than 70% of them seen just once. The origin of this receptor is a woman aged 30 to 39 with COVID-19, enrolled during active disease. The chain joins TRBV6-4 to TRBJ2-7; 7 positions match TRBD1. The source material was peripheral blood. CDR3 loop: CASSLDRVYEQYV. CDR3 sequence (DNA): TGTGCCAGCAGCCTCGACAGGGTATACGAGCAGTACGTC.